This T cell receptor (beta chain) was profiled in a study of cytomegalovirus exposure and HLA in healthy donors. General observations from the study: One variant, a missense change in DCLRE1C, was linked in a later analysis to TCR beta V- and J-gene trimming. Whilst most TCR sequences proved rare, a subset of public TCRs occurred across many donors. The study recorded 150 to 200 TCR beta chains that were cytomegalovirus-associated.

V was clipped by 0 bases and J by 6 bases; unmatched bases: 4. The CDR3 runs to 16 residues. Worth noting for this clone: Its antigen is as yet unknown.

In the PCR, 60 Vbeta and 13 Jbeta primers were used. TCRdb's table, derived via immunoSEQ multiplex PCR, lists solely in-frame clones and lacks some. The sample lists some 130,000 clones, 70% to 75% seen once, with 5.5% to 8% in the top ten. This TCR was recovered from a male donor in good health and CMV-seronegative. J is TRBJ2-1 and V is TRBV23-1; 11 bases match TRBD2. TRBV23-1 counts as an open reading frame of uncertain function. The sample taken for sequencing was PBMCs. CDR3 region: CASSQSRTSGGNEQFF. CDR3 DNA: TGCGCCAGCAGTCAATCAAGAACTAGCGGGGGCAATGAGCAGTTCTTC.